Sequencing of this T cell receptor (beta chain) was carried out in a study of EBV T-cell therapy then PD-1 blockade in nasopharyngeal carcinoma. Documented treatment: AdE1-LMPpoly-expanded autologous EBV-specific T-cell therapy followed by anti-PD-1 nivolumab. This clone occurred a few times. What it binds is not known. Profiling relied on immunoSEQ multiplex PCR, and the TCRdb table lists in-frame clones only, not all of them. The top ten hold roughly 28% of the sample, which has approximately 21,000 clones, approximately 87% seen once. V shed 0 bases and J 8 bases; nucleotides not matched to a gene: 2. The CDR3 consists of 15 residues. Germline CDR1 reads ENHRY; CDR2 reads SYGVKD.

The V call is TRBV10-3, the J call TRBJ1-6; TRBD1 aligns across 9 bases. Sequenced here: CD8+ T cells from blood, sampled at roughly day 60 from a patient whose treatment included autologous EBV-specific T cells and nivolumab. The TCR comes from a man aged 35-49 years with nasopharyngeal carcinoma. CDR3 sequence: CAISESRDRDSPLHF. CDR3 sequence (DNA): TGTGCCATCAGTGAGTCGAGGGACAGGGATTCACCCCTCCACTTT.